This T cell receptor beta chain was found in a study of long-term antiretroviral therapy in people with HIV. With survey level as its setting, the immunoSEQ assay was v3.0. Libraries were prepared by immunoSEQ multiplex PCR; TCRdb keeps only in-frame clonotypes and omits some of them. Found here are fewer than 35,000 clones, under 90% of them singletons; the top ten hold over 7%. Germline V CDR1 and CDR2: LGHNA, YNFKEQ. V was trimmed by 0 bases and J by 3 bases, leaving 3 bases between them. This CDR3 has 12 residues. The J gene is TRBJ2-7, the V gene TRBV4-2; D ambiguous. The specimen comprised unsorted PBMCs, sampled 0.4 years before starting antiretroviral therapy. The TCR sequence derives from a man aged 18 to 30 with HIV. The CDR3 region has the DNA TGTGCCAGCAGCCAAGATGGCTACGAGCAGTACTTC. This sequence encodes CASSQDGYEQYF.